Listed below are T cell receptor beta chains from one sample, sequenced in a study of radiation and T cells in renal cell carcinoma. Libraries were prepared by immunoSEQ multiplex PCR; TCRdb keeps only in-frame clonotypes and omits some of them. The table lists 30,000 to 40,000 clones, more than 65% of them singletons. Source: blood, taken from a patient whose treatment included radiotherapy and nephrectomy. The source is a man in his 60s with renal cell carcinoma. Both conserved end residues are part of each CDR3. D genes are given only for firm matches. Part of the rows lack a size; the others show once, few, many or a class for expanded clones.

>TRBV10-3|NA|NA|TRBJ2-3
CAISEAQKPTDTQYF
TGTGCCATCAGTGAGGCCCAAAAGCCCACAGATACGCAGTATTTT
>TRBV10-3|NA|few|TRBJ2-6
CAISPSPTGANVLTF
TGTGCCATCAGCCCGTCCCCAACTGGGGCCAACGTCCTGACTTTC
>TRBV29-1|TRBD2|NA|TRBJ2-1
CSVGLREGHNEQFF
TGCAGCGTTGGATTGCGGGAGGGCCACAATGAGCAGTTCTTC
>TRBV7-6|NA|NA|TRBJ2-2
CASSLLARWGPNTGELFF
TGTGCCAGCAGCTTATTGGCTCGGTGGGGCCCGAACACCGGGGAGCTGTTTTTT
>TRBV16|NA|NA|TRBJ1-1
CASEPTARAGTEAFF
TGTGCCAGCGAACCCACCGCTAGGGCGGGCACTGAAGCTTTCTTT
>TRBV29-1|NA|NA|TRBJ2-3
CSAPNPPTGKSTDTQYF
TGCAGCGCCCCGAACCCCCCCACAGGGAAGAGCACAGATACGCAGTATTTT
>TRBV19|NA|NA|TRBJ1-3
CASSYSSSGNTIYF
TGTGCCAGTAGCTACAGTTCCTCTGGAAACACCATATATTTT
>TRBV11-2|TRBD1|NA|TRBJ1-1
CASSLGQGYAEAFF
TGTGCCAGCAGCTTAGGACAGGGCTACGCTGAAGCTTTCTTT
>TRBV19|TRBD2|NA|TRBJ2-3
CASRTSGRYTDTQYF
TGTGCCAGTAGGACTAGCGGGAGGTACACAGATACGCAGTATTTT
>TRBV5-5|NA|NA|TRBJ2-3
CASSLVTSTDTQYF
TGTGCCAGCAGCTTGGTAACTTCCACAGATACGCAGTATTTT
>TRBV27|NA|NA|TRBJ1-6
CASSGQDNSPLHF
TGTGCCAGCAGTGGCCAGGATAATTCACCCCTCCACTTT
>TRBV5-1|NA|NA|TRBJ2-7
CASSLTLGATYEQYF
TGCGCCAGCAGCCTCACCCTGGGGGCCACCTACGAGCAGTACTTC
>TRBV2|NA|few|TRBJ1-1
CASSSENTNTEAFF
TGTGCCAGCAGCTCCGAAAATACGAACACTGAAGCTTTCTTT
>TRBV6-1|NA|NA|TRBJ2-3
CASSNTDTQYF
TGTGCCAGCAGTAACACAGATACGCAGTATTTT
>TRBV18|NA|NA|TRBJ1-5
CASSHDTNQPQHF
TGTGCCAGCTCACACGACACCAATCAGCCCCAGCATTTT
>TRBV29-1|TRBD2|NA|TRBJ2-7
CSVEGLAESSYEQYF
TGCAGCGTTGAAGGACTAGCGGAAAGCTCCTACGAGCAGTACTTC
>TRBV7-9|NA|NA|TRBJ1-2
CASSGASYGYTF
TGTGCCAGCAGTGGAGCCTCCTATGGCTACACCTTC
>TRBV14|NA|NA|TRBJ2-1
CASSQSVGQFF
TGTGCCAGCAGCCAGTCCGTAGGGCAGTTCTTC
>TRBV2|TRBD2|once|TRBJ2-7
CASSGVAGTYEQYF
TGTGCCAGCAGTGGGGTAGCGGGAACTTACGAGCAGTACTTC
>TRBV9|NA|NA|TRBJ2-1
CASSVGEGRSSYNEQFF
TGTGCCAGCAGCGTAGGAGAGGGTCGGAGCTCCTACAATGAGCAGTTCTTC
>TRBV7-2|NA|NA|TRBJ2-5
CASSLGRWEETQYF
TGTGCCAGCAGCCTCGGCCGGTGGGAAGAGACCCAGTACTTC
>TRBV6-5|NA|NA|TRBJ1-4
CASSRERFNEKLFF
TGTGCCAGCAGCCGGGAACGTTTTAATGAAAAACTGTTTTTT
>TRBV9|NA|NA|TRBJ2-7
CASSSSPGFITEQYF
TGTGCCAGCAGCTCCTCCCCGGGGTTTATTACCGAGCAGTACTTC
>TRBV19|NA|NA|TRBJ2-7
CASSIPAEGEDEQYF
TGTGCCAGTAGTATACCAGCGGAGGGGGAGGACGAGCAGTACTTC
>TRBV27|NA|NA|TRBJ1-2
CASSSTRRGWYGYTF
TGTGCCAGCAGTTCAACACGGAGGGGGTGGTATGGCTACACCTTC
>TRBV6-5|NA|once|TRBJ1-5
CASNSGASNQPQHF
TGTGCCAGCAATTCAGGGGCTTCCAATCAGCCCCAGCATTTT
>TRBV5-6|NA|NA|TRBJ1-5
CASSLRLQTNQPQHF
TGTGCCAGCAGCCTACGTCTCCAAACTAATCAGCCCCAGCATTTT
>TRBV9|NA|NA|TRBJ1-4
CASSVGGRFGEKLFF
TGTGCCAGCAGCGTAGGAGGGCGATTCGGTGAAAAACTGTTTTTT
>TRBV19|TRBD1|few|TRBJ2-2
CASSESGTVNTGELFF
TGTGCCAGTAGTGAATCCGGGACAGTCAACACCGGGGAGCTGTTTTTT
>TRBV9|TRBD1|NA|TRBJ2-1
CASSVGGGSFNEQFF
TGTGCCAGCAGCGTAGGAGGGGGCTCGTTTAATGAGCAGTTCTTC
>TRBV5-1|NA|NA|TRBJ2-7
CASSLISSSYEQYF
TGCGCCAGCAGCTTAATTTCTAGCTCCTACGAGCAGTACTTC
>TRBV5-1|TRBD1|NA|TRBJ2-1
CASSLPGQGGNEQFF
TGCGCCAGCAGCCTACCGGGACAGGGTGGGAATGAGCAGTTCTTC
>TRBV13|NA|NA|TRBJ1-6
CASSRWESRNSPLHF
TGTGCCAGCAGCCGCTGGGAGAGCCGTAATTCACCCCTCCACTTT
>TRBV29-1|NA|NA|TRBJ2-7
CSVEATRDTTYEQYF
TGCAGCGTTGAAGCCACACGGGATACGACCTACGAGCAGTACTTC